A selection of T cell receptor beta chains follows, all from one sample in a study of control samples from healthy donors and cancer patients. Sequencing was performed with immunoSEQ multiplex PCR; in TCRdb, only in-frame clones are kept and a portion is missing. The sample lists about 170,000 clones, over 85% occurring once. The specimen was blood. The source is a woman in her sixties or seventies in good health. Both conserved end residues are trimmed from each CDR3.

J gene	V gene	CDR3 protein
TRBJ2-7	TRBV6-2/TRBV6-3	ASSYAYEQY
TRBJ1-6	TRBV6-5	ASSYSGTIAGSPLH
TRBJ1-6	TRBV6-5	ASSQEGSRGSPLH
TRBJ1-6	TRBV6-5	ASRDSGGGNSPLH
TRBJ1-5	TRBV6-5	ASQGISGTGGSRH
TRBJ1-6	TRBV5-1	ASSQGQGASEPSPLH
TRBJ1-2	TRBV19	ASSIPGVYGYT
TRBJ1-1	TRBV6-5	ASSHRAENTEAF
TRBJ2-3	TRBV5-1	ASSRTSGGSTDTQY
TRBJ1-1	TRBV11-3	ASSRQKNTEAF
TRBJ1-4	TRBV6-2/TRBV6-3	ASSTPGQNEKLF
TRBJ1-4	TRBV6-1	ASSEAPGVAEKLF
TRBJ2-3	TRBV7-8	ASSLGTGVRTDTQY
TRBJ2-1	TRBV20-1	SARAGVEQF
TRBJ2-5	TRBV5-1	ASQIWGNQETQY
TRBJ2-3	TRBV7-8	ASSLVLAASTDTQY
TRBJ2-5	TRBV6-6	ASSYLTGGETQY
TRBJ2-5	TRBV5-1	ASSLIETQY
TRBJ1-1	TRBV28	ASRSNTEAF
TRBJ1-2	TRBV5-1	ASSLGTQLNYGYT
TRBJ2-7	TRBV27	ASSATVGDRGYEQY
TRBJ1-1	TRBV18	ASSYLLNTEAF
TRBJ2-5	TRBV5-1	ASSFNLAGGPETQY
TRBJ1-2	TRBV4-3	ASSPKVELWGYGYT
TRBJ2-7	TRBV6-2/TRBV6-3	ASSYGGASYEQY
TRBJ2-2	TRBV2	ASRAGTGNTGELF